A selection of T cell receptor beta chains follows, all from one sample in a study of Tregs in tolerant kidney transplant recipients. Only in-frame clones appear in the TCRdb table, and some are missing; sequencing was by immunoSEQ multiplex PCR. Of around 86,000 clones in the sample, over 75% were seen once. Sample: CD4+ T cells from blood (PBMCs), taken 24 months after the transplant. The receptors were gathered from a human patient who received a combined kidney and bone marrow transplant. The T cells may come from the graft donor. The CDR3 runs from the conserved cysteine through the conserved F or W. D genes are given only for firm matches. Only some rows state a clone size, as once, few, many or a class for expanded clones.

v_gene	abundance	j_gene	d_gene	CDR3aa	CDR3nt
TRBV11-3	.	TRBJ2-7	.	CASSLVGREGYEQYF	TGTGCCAGCAGCTTAGTCGGGAGAGAGGGCTACGAGCAGTACTTC
TRBV30	.	TRBJ2-7	.	CAWSFNADSYEQYF	TGTGCCTGGAGTTTTAATGCAGATTCGTACGAGCAGTACTTC
TRBV30	.	TRBJ2-1	.	CAWNAGPIYNEQFF	TGTGCCTGGAATGCGGGACCCATTTACAATGAGCAGTTCTTC
TRBV5-1	once	TRBJ1-6	TRBD1	CASSIRTGQNSPLHF	TGCGCCAGCAGCATCCGGACAGGGCAAAATTCACCCCTCCACTTT
TRBV9	.	TRBJ2-1	.	CASSPSEGGAYNEQFF	TGTGCCAGCAGCCCCTCAGAGGGGGGGGCCTACAATGAGCAGTTCTTC
TRBV11-3	.	TRBJ2-5	.	CASSFIGAETQYF	TGTGCCAGCAGCTTTATCGGAGCGGAGACCCAGTACTTC
TRBV7-9	.	TRBJ1-5	.	CASSLAGGLQPQHF	TGTGCCAGCAGCTTAGCCGGGGGGCTTCAGCCCCAGCATTTT
TRBV18	.	TRBJ2-7	TRBD1	CASSLTPVRASGTGLDEQYF	TGTGCCAGCTCACTTACCCCCGTACGAGCATCCGGGACAGGGTTAGACGAGCAGTACTTC
TRBV5-1	.	TRBJ1-1	TRBD1	CASSLAQTGGTEAFF	TGCGCCAGCAGCTTGGCCCAGACAGGGGGGACTGAAGCTTTCTTT
TRBV27	.	TRBJ2-1	.	CASSPYGPLAASYNEQFF	TGTGCCAGCAGTCCCTATGGTCCGTTAGCGGCCTCCTACAATGAGCAGTTCTTC
TRBV10-1	once	TRBJ1-5	.	CASRTTTKNGQGFNQPQHF	TGCGCCAGCAGGACCACAACGAAAAACGGGCAGGGGTTTAATCAGCCCCAGCATTTT
TRBV6-1	once	TRBJ1-6	.	CASGRGFSYNSPLHF	TGTGCCAGCGGAAGAGGGTTCTCCTATAATTCACCCCTCCACTTT
TRBV6-6	.	TRBJ2-4	.	CASSPVRESIQYF	TGTGCCAGCAGTCCCGTCAGGGAAAGCATTCAGTACTTC
TRBV12-1	.	TRBJ1-4	.	CASSHGQGIRTNEKLFF	TGTGCCAGCAGCCATGGACAGGGTATCCGAACTAATGAAAAACTGTTTTTT
TRBV15	.	TRBJ2-5	TRBD2	CATSRVPLAGASETQYF	TGTGCCACCAGCAGAGTACCACTAGCGGGGGCCTCAGAGACCCAGTACTTC
TRBV29-1	.	TRBJ1-2	TRBD1	CSVPRDSYYGYTF	TGCAGCGTTCCCCGGGACAGTTATTATGGCTACACCTTC
TRBV7-6	.	TRBJ2-1	TRBD2	CASSLGAGGTYNEQFF	TGTGCCAGCAGCTTAGGTGCGGGAGGGACCTACAATGAGCAGTTCTTC
TRBV7-9	.	TRBJ2-1	TRBD1	CASSPTGTGNNEQFF	TGTGCCAGCAGCCCCACGGGGACAGGGAACAATGAGCAGTTCTTC
TRBV5-1	once	TRBJ2-5	.	CASSTRTAQETQYF	TGCGCCAGCAGCACTCGGACAGCACAAGAGACCCAGTACTTC
TRBV14	.	TRBJ2-1	.	CASSQETPGVYNEQFF	TGTGCCAGCAGCCAAGAGACCCCAGGGGTCTATAATGAGCAGTTCTTC
TRBV4-1	.	TRBJ2-5	.	CASSQDGTPPFGTQYF	TGCGCCAGCAGCCAAGATGGGACTCCCCCTTTTGGGACCCAGTACTTC
TRBV19	.	TRBJ2-6	.	CASSNRAGANVLTF	TGTGCCAGTTCCAACAGGGCTGGGGCCAACGTCCTGACTTTC
TRBV7-3	.	TRBJ2-5	.	CASSRSPQETQYF	TGTGCCAGCAGTCGGAGCCCCCAAGAGACCCAGTACTTC
TRBV7-2	.	TRBJ2-7	TRBD2	CASSLVAGGTYEQYF	TGTGCCAGCAGCTTAGTGGCGGGAGGCACCTACGAGCAGTACTTC
TRBV7-2	.	TRBJ2-5	.	CASSLSISVQETQYF	TGTGCCAGCAGCTTATCGATATCAGTTCAAGAGACCCAGTACTTC
TRBV7-9	.	TRBJ1-1	.	CASSKTINTEAFF	TGTGCCAGCAGTAAAACAATCAACACTGAAGCTTTCTTT
TRBV21-1	.	TRBJ2-7	.	CASIFPGGQYF	TGTGCCAGCATCTTCCCGGGGGGGCAGTACTTC
TRBV5-8	few	TRBJ1-1	TRBD1	CASSLRQGGEAFF	TGTGCCAGCAGTTTACGACAGGGGGGTGAGGCTTTCTTT
TRBV9	.	TRBJ2-3	TRBD2	CASSVSWTSGFYTDTQYF	TGTGCCAGCAGCGTGTCCTGGACTAGCGGCTTTTACACAGATACGCAGTATTTT